This T cell receptor (beta chain) was recovered during a study of T cells in Graves' hyperthyroidism and ophthalmopathy. This clonotype was seen many times. The antigen is undetermined. Findings of the study overall: Classification by a 13 V-J model distinguished ophthalmopathy from stable hyperthyroidism. It was a median around 6 months before onset that the model predicted ophthalmopathy.

This CDR3 spans 14 amino acids. With 4 bases removed from V and 4 bases from J, the gap between germline ends came to 14 bases. In germline, CDR1 is KGHSH, CDR2 LQKENI. The TCR beta CDR3 regions underwent amplification using RNA transcripts as the source. HTBI primers were employed in a first-round RT-PCR of the TCR CDR3. A single record per CDR3 protein comes from TCRdb applying MiXCR to the multiplex PCR reads. The repertoire holds 310,000 or so distinct CDR3 sequences, approximately 17% seen once, with around 55% in the top ten. The receptor was derived from an older woman with Graves' ophthalmopathy. Sequencing was done on a sample of blood. The V call is TRBV18, the J call TRBJ2-7; D is perhaps TRBD1 (6 bases). As DNA, the CDR3 is TGTGCCAGCTCACACCCTAGCAGGGGTTACGAGCAGTACTTC. Protein: CASSHPSRGYEQYF.